The following is a TCR beta chain sequence with its context. These data are taken from a study of blood T cell repertoires in COVID-19. Study in general: Researchers got acute and convalescent COVID-19 samples from the United States, Italy and Spain. Nucleic acid was either cDNA or gDNA, and it came from T cells, B-cell-depleted T cells, or PBMCs.

CDR1 is SGHDT and CDR2 is YYEEEE in the germline V gene. V lost 1 base to trimming and J lost 2 bases, with 12 bases between them. The CDR3 totals 16 residues. Profiling relied on immunoSEQ multiplex PCR, and the TCRdb table lists in-frame clones only, not all of them. Altogether 45,000 to 60,000 clones are present, 82% being singletons, with the ten largest covering 13% to 15%. The sequencing sample was made of peripheral blood. The V call is TRBV5-6, the J call TRBJ1-4; D perhaps matches TRBD1 (5 bases). This receptor was taken from a human donor with acute or convalescent COVID-19. The donor label of this sample is uncertain. The CDR3 loop is CASSLRGVGTNEKLFF. In nucleotides, the CDR3 is TGTGCCAGCAGCTTGCGGGGGGTAGGGACTAATGAAAAACTGTTTTTT.